These T cell receptor beta chains were read from a single sample in a study of blood T cell repertoires in COVID-19. Produced via immunoSEQ multiplex PCR; TCRdb's table is partial and in-frame only. The sample carries tens of thousands of clones, around four fifths recorded once. Sample: peripheral blood. The receptors originated from a man aged 50 or older with acute or convalescent COVID-19. Each CDR3 is given with its conserved first and last residue. A D gene is named only where the DNA matches it firmly.

v_call d_call cdr3_aa
TRBV30 - CAWSAREGGGYTF
TRBV5-1 TRBD1 CASTLGPGGESPLHF
TRBV7-9 TRBD2 CASSPRTSGSLYNEQFF
TRBV5-5 TRBD1 CASSRQGGAYEQYF
TRBV13 - CASSLAGSSYEQYF
TRBV5-1 - CASRLNRAPNTEAFF
TRBV5-4 - CASRVGHLSSYNEQFF
TRBV19 TRBD2 CASSIDDLAVQDTQYF
TRBV27 - CASSSWWGEKGSQPQHF
TRBV2 - CASSEPRGIHHEQYF
TRBV19 TRBD1 CASVQGRYSPLHF
TRBV28 - CASRPQTLLGELFF
TRBV13 - CASSLRTAYEQYF
TRBV7-3 TRBD1 CASSSGTGHNTEAFF
TRBV7-3 TRBD1 CASSLTQGAGYTF
TRBV3-1/TRBV3-2 TRBD1 CASSRGTGGSEAFF
TRBV2 - CASSEVRGSQPQHF
TRBV4-2 TRBD1 CASSQEKDRVSPLHF
TRBV10-3 TRBD1 CAISDFPGQGPYEQYF
TRBV28 TRBD2 CASSLSAGGTEWEQFF
TRBV10-3 - CATGAEGTDTQYF
TRBV15 TRBD1 CATSRVWTGDSNQPQHF
TRBV11-2 - CASSLSGVYEQYF
TRBV30 - CAWGQSQGYTEAFF
TRBV11-2 TRBD1 CASNPGTGNYGYTF
TRBV6-1 TRBD1 CASSELNRGTEAFF
TRBV5-6 TRBD1 CASSTGQGDYEQYF
TRBV3-1/TRBV3-2 TRBD2 CASSQEGLAGGGEQYF
TRBV7-3 - CASSLSSWNSPLHF
TRBV7-8 - CASSMRTSREQYF
TRBV28 - CASIQQIEGEQYF
TRBV21-1 - CASSKGELAGGHYEQYF
TRBV27 TRBD1 CASSSSGQGGLYEQYF
TRBV29-1 TRBD1 CSVYKTGAYEQYF
TRBV2 TRBD2 CASSAGLAGGTQYF
TRBV29-1 TRBD1 CSVGTGNYGYTF
TRBV5-1 TRBD1 CASSLVRRTGTNTGELFF
TRBV10-3 - CATSYLSSYEQYF
TRBV4-1 - CASSQAAGLFLETQYF
TRBV7-9 TRBD1 CASSPGQGVDQPQHF
TRBV2 - CASDSHPTDTQYF